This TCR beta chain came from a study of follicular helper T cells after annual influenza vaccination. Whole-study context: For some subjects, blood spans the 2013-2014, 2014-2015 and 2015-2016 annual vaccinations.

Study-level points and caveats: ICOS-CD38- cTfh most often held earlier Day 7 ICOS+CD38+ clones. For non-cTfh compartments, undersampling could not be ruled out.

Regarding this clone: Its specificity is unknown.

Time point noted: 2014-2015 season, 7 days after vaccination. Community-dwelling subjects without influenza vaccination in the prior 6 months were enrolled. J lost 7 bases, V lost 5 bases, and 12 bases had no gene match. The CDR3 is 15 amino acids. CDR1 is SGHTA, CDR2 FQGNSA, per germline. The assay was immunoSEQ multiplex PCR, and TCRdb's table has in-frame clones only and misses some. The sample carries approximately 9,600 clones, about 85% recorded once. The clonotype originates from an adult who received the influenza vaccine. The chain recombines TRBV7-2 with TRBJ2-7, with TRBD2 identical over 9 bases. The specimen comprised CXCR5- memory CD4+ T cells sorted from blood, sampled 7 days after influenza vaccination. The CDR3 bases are TGTGCCAGCAGCACCAAGGGCGGGAGGGCAACGGAGCAGTACTTC. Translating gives CASSTKGGRATEQYF. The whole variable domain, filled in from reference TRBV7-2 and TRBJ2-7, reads GAGVSQSPSNKVTEKGKDVELRCDPISGHTALYWYRQSLGQGLEFLIYFQGNSAPDKSGLPSDRFSAERTGGSVSTLTIQRTQQEDSAVYLCASSTKGGRATEQYFGPGTRLTVT.